The clone carrying this T cell receptor (beta chain) was found many times. Antigen unknown. The library had UMIs added by 3' ligation of an oligonucleotide to TCR cDNA. Whole blood, over 2 ml, came from adult healthy volunteers. The source of the sample is a study of naive and memory T cell subsets. Study-wide results and limits: TCR transcript changes with activation or differentiation may affect this RNA method.

Ligated cDNA underwent four rounds of PCR with nested alpha and beta constant region primers and SP2. Alpha and beta constant region primers primed reverse transcription for blood and skin samples. MiXCR, applied by TCRdb to the 5' RACE reads, yields one record per CDR3 protein. The data contain tens of thousands of distinct CDR3 sequences, 16% of them singletons. The CDR3 has 15 residues. Germline V gene sequence: CDR1 WNHNN, CDR2 SYGVQD (reference sequence). Germline trimming cut 6 bases from V and 6 bases from J; bases unmatched to any gene: 11. The chain joins TRBV10-1 to TRBJ1-5; 7 positions match TRBD1. The TCR was taken from a female donor in good health. The chain's CDR3 is CASSEDRVCGQPQHF. For the CDR3, the DNA is TGCGCCAGCAGCGAAGACAGGGTCTGTGGTCAGCCCCAGCATTTT.